This TCR beta chain was found in a study of T cells in Graves' hyperthyroidism and ophthalmopathy. Amplification targeted TCR beta CDR3 regions from RNA transcripts. RT-PCR in the first round (using the HTBI primer set) targeted the TCR CDR3. TCRdb redid the calling of the multiplex PCR reads with MiXCR, one entry per CDR3 protein. The sample gives about 350,000 distinct CDR3 sequences, over 15% of which show up once; around 15% is in the top ten. This clonotype was counted ten times or more. Germline assignment: CDR1 MDHEN and CDR2 SYDVKM. The ends lost 4 bases at V and 4 bases at J; junction bases unmatched: 4. There are 15 residues in the CDR3.

Sequenced input: blood. The chain uses TRBV28 and TRBJ1-5; 10 bases line up with TRBD1. This TCR came from a woman aged 40 to 50 with Graves' ophthalmopathy. The CDR3 bases are TGTGCCAGCAGTTCCTGGGACAGGGGAAATCAGCCCCAGCATTTT. Its translation: CASSSWDRGNQPQHF.